One and the same sample provided the 12 T cell receptor beta chains below, sequenced in a study of blood T cell repertoires in COVID-19. Clones were read by immunoSEQ multiplex PCR, and TCRdb kept only the in-frame ones, dropping some. The sample comprises about 170,000 clones, 92% of which are singletons, and about 4.6% rests with the top ten. The sample taken for sequencing was peripheral blood. All receptors come from a man aged 25 to 45 with COVID-19, enrolled during active disease.

The chain has TRBV11-2 and TRBJ2-7, with 7 bases matching TRBD1. This CDR3 has 14 amino acids. Germline V gene data show CDR1 as SGHAT and CDR2 as FQNNGV. The J segment lost 3 bases and the V segment lost 5 bases, leaving 7 bases of the junction unmatched. CDR3 amino acids: CASSRTGGNYEQYF. CDR3 bases: TGTGCCAGCAGCCGGACAGGAGGAAACTACGAGCAGTACTTC.

V usage is TRBV4-2 and J usage is TRBJ1-3; possible D gene TRBD1, 6 bases. Trimming shortened V by 4 bases and J by 2 bases, and 18 bases separated the two germline ends. Looked up from germline, CDR1 is LGHNA and CDR2 is YNFKEQ. The CDR3 contains 17 residues. The CDR3 spells CASSRLPDRLTGNTIYF. CDR3 bases: TGTGCCAGCAGCCGGCTACCAGACAGGCTGACTGGAAACACCATATATTTT.

The CDR3 coding sequence is TGTGCCTGGAGCCCCTCGAGCGGGAGGGCCTTGGGACGATCCTACAATGAGCAGTTCTTC. It yields the protein CAWSPSSGRALGRSYNEQFF. V gene TRBV30 combines with J gene TRBJ2-1, with 10 bases aligning to TRBD2. CDR3 size: 20 residues. The J segment lost 1 base and the V segment lost 3 bases, leaving 18 bases of the junction unmatched. The V gene's germline CDR1 is GTSNPN and CDR2 SVGIG (reference sequence).

The chain uses TRBV3-1 (or the pseudogene TRBV3-2) and TRBJ2-1; possibly TRBD1 for D (5 bases). The CDR3 extends over 17 amino acids. Germline values: CDR1 LGHDT, CDR2 YNNKEL (reference sequence). V was trimmed by 4 bases and J by 5 bases, leaving 21 bases between them. The chain's CDR3 is CASSLEGRGGIDNEQFF. As DNA, the CDR3 is TGTGCCAGCAGCCTGGAAGGTAGGGGCGGTATTGACAATGAGCAGTTCTTC.

The rearrangement joins TRBV10-3 to TRBJ1-4; TRBD1 aligns across 10 bases. Per germline, CDR1 ENHRY and CDR2 SYGVKD. This CDR3 contains 18 residues. V lost 0 bases, J lost 6 bases, and 10 bases stayed unmatched. In DNA form, the CDR3 reads TGTGCCATCAGTGAGTCGATACCCGGGACAGGGGAAGATGAAAAACTGTTTTTT. This encodes CAISESIPGTGEDEKLFF.

For this clone: Mismatch with germline at one junction end may stem from a read error. The V gene is TRBV19, the J gene TRBJ2-5; the D gene is possibly TRBD2 (5 bases). This CDR3 comprises 12 residues. The germline CDR1 and CDR2 sequences are LNHDA and SQIVND (reference sequence). CDR3 DNA: TGTGCCAGTAGTGAGCGGCAAGCGACCCAGTACTTC. It specifies CASSERQATQYF. Supplemented by reference TRBV19 and TRBJ2-5, the full variable domain reads DGGITQSPKYLFRKEGQNVTLSCEQNLNHDAMYWYRQDPGQGLRLIYYSQIVNDFQKGDIAEGYSVSREKKESFPLTVTSAQKNPTAFYLCASSERQATQYFGPGTRLLVL.

V gene TRBV30 combines with J gene TRBJ2-4, with 10 bases that match TRBD2. The CDR3 sequence is 12 residues long. Germline lookup yields CDR1 GTSNPN and CDR2 SVGIG (reference sequence). Unmatched junction bases numbered 3, after V lost 5 bases and J lost 8 bases. For the CDR3, the DNA is TGTGCCTGGGGTACTAGCGGGGACATTCAGTACTTC. Its translation: CAWGTSGDIQYF.

CDR3 loop: CASSPQGAQDQPQHF. The DNA for the CDR3 is TGTGCCAGCAGTCCCCAGGGGGCTCAGGATCAGCCCCAGCATTTT. The chain combines TRBV28 with TRBJ1-5; 8 bases are a match to TRBD1. Germline CDR1 MDHEN, CDR2 SYDVKM. With V trimmed by 5 bases and J by 5 bases, 8 bases remained unmatched. The CDR3 is made up of 15 amino acids.

The chain links TRBV4-2 to TRBJ2-1; TRBD1 matches at 9 bases. CDR1 and CDR2 (germline): LGHNA, YNFKEQ. V was clipped by 2 bases and J by 4 bases; unmatched bases: 9. This CDR3 is 17 amino acids long. The DNA for the CDR3 is TGTGCCAGCAGCCAAAGAACGGGACAGGGTTCTTACAATGAGCAGTTCTTC. Translation gives CASSQRTGQGSYNEQFF.

This clone has just a few counts. The CDR3 DNA reads as TGTGCCAGTAGTATATCGACAGTTTCTGGAAACACCATATATTTT. It yields the protein CASSISTVSGNTIYF. The J gene is TRBJ1-3, the V gene TRBV19; D perhaps matches TRBD1 (5 bases). Germline-derived CDR1 and CDR2 are LNHDA and SQIVND (reference sequence). This CDR3 has 15 amino acids. V was cut by 2 bases and J by 1 base, with 9 bases left in between.

The chain has TRBV29-1 and TRBJ1-4; tentatively, D is TRBD1 (6 bases). V was shortened by 6 bases and J by 6 bases, with 14 bases between the two germline ends. Germline V gene data show CDR1 as SQVTM and CDR2 as ANQGSEA. CDR3 length equals 13 residues. The CDR3 DNA follows: TGCAGCGTGGCACAGGGTTGGGATGAAAAACTGTTTTTT. It encodes CSVAQGWDEKLFF. Combining the CDR3 with reference TRBV29-1 and TRBJ1-4 gives the whole variable domain SAVISQKPSRDICQRGTSLTIQCQVDSQVTMMFWYRQQPGQSLTLIATANQGSEATYESGFVIDKFPISRPNLTFSTLTVSNMSPEDSSIYLCSVAQGWDEKLFFGSGTQLSVL.

V gene TRBV19 combines with J gene TRBJ2-3; 7 nucleotides align to TRBD1. Germline V gene lookup returns CDR1 LNHDA and CDR2 SQIVND (reference sequence). The CDR3 runs 16 residues. V lost 5 bases, J lost 0 bases, and 8 bases stayed unmatched. The CDR3 nucleotides are TGTGCCAGTAGTGGGACAGACGTCCAGAGCACAGATACGCAGTATTTT. It translates to CASSGTDVQSTDTQYF.